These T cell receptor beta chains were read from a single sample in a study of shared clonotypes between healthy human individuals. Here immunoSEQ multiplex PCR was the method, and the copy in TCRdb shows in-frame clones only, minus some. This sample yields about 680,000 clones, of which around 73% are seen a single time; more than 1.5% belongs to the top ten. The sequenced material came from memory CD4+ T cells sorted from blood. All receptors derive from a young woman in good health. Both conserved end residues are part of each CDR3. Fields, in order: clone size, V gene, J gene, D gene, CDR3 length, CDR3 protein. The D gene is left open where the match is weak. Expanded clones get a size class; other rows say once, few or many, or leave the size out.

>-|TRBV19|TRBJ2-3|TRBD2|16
CASSRGLAGGTDTQYF
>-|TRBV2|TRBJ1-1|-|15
CASSVADVMNTEAFF
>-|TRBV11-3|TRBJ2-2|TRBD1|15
CASSLIPDRAGELFF
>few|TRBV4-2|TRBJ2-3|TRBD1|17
CASSQALGTGGTDTQYF
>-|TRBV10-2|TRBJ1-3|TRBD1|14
CASSRTGVGNTIYF
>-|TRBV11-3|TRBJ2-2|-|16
CASSLASGFNTGELFF
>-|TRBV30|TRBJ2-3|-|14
CAWSHGLVTDTQYF
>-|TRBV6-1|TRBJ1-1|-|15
CASSPLSLDNTEAFF
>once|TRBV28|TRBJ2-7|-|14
CASSILQSFYEQYF
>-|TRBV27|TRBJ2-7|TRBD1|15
CASSLGTGDTYEQYF